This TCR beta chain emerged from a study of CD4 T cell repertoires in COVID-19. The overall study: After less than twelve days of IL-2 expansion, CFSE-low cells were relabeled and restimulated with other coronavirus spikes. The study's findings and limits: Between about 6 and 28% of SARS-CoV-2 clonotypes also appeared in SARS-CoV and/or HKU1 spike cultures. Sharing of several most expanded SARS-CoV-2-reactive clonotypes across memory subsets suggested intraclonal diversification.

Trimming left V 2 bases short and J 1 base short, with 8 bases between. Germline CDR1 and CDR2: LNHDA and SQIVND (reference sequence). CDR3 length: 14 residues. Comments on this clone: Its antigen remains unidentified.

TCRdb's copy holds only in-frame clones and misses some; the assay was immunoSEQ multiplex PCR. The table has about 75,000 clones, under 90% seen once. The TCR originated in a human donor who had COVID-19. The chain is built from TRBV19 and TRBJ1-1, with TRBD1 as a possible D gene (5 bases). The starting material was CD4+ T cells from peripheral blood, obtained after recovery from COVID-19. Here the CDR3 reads CASSISGGNTEAFF. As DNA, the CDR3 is TGTGCCAGTAGTATAAGCGGGGGGAACACTGAAGCTTTCTTT.